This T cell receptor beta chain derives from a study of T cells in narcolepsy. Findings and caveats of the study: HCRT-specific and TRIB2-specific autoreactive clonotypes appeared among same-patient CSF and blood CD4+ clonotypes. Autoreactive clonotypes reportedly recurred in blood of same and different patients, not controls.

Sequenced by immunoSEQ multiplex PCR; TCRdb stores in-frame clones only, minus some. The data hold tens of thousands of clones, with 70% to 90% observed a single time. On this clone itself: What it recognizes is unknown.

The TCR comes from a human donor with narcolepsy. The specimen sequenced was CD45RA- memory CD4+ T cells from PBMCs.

Here the CDR3 DNA reads TGTGCCAGCAGTGATACAGGGTTTATCTATGGCTACACCTTC. Residues: CASSDTGFIYGYTF. V is TRBV6-5 and J is TRBJ1-2; perhaps TRBD1 as D (6 bases). The CDR3 loop spans 14 amino acids. The V end was cut by 5 bases, the J end by 4 bases, with 14 bases between. Germline lookup yields CDR1 MNHEY and CDR2 SVGAGI.